This entry concerns a single T cell receptor (beta chain). Its antigen is still unknown. Base qualities were left out, and no much larger clone turns up one base away. The CDR3, cysteine through phenylalanine, is 16 amino acids long. Just CDR3 DNA is preserved here, 48 bases in frame from base 1. CDR1 and CDR2, per the germline V gene, are SGHRS and YFSETQ. Relative to germline, V is missing 4 bases and J is missing 4 bases, with 10 bases of the junction outside any gene match. This entry is derived from a study of cytomegalovirus exposure and HLA in healthy donors (dated by TCRdb to 2016 to 2017). In terms of the full investigation: An earlier analysis of some 500 of the donors reported more than 250 Gb of sequence data and some 100 million unique TCR beta sequences from approximately 180 million T cells. Genome-wide SNP genotypes for about 55% of the 666 donors were used in a later genetic analysis, which treated that subset as a discovery cohort. Typing coverage varied by locus: about 629-640 donors for A, B, C, DRB1 and DQB1; roughly 500 for DQA1; some 610 for DPA1; 400 to 480 for DPB1. All discovery cohort repertoires had been generated on a single sequencing platform. About 300 gigabases of sequencing data and some 85 million unique TCR sequences were included in an early release covering around 650 HLA-typed donors. To study patterns of TCR occurrence, a later analysis re-analyzed previously published TCR beta repertoires from hundreds of donors and added high-resolution HLA genotyping. In the later analysis, no new phenotypic data were used to find candidate immune exposures; instead, reliance was placed on TCR beta sequences and their occurrence across donors. The study aimed to test whether cataloging public T cell receptors could reveal signatures of past pathogen exposure. On average, roughly 250,000 unique TCR beta nucleotide sequences were sequenced per donor among about 400 genotyped donors of the cohort, with 15% to 20% of those sequences being non-productive. Of the approximately 370 genotyped donors, 81% were placed in the genetic ancestry cluster associated with self-reported Caucasian donors. In addition to the first cohort of roughly 670 subjects, a separate validation cohort of under 150 different subjects was used. Roughly 5 DR-DQ haplotypes were handled as single units for association and clustering because linkage in the cohort was strong. HLA typing included class I and class II loci at four-digit resolution. An earlier analysis of 587 of the donors used high-throughput TCR beta sequencing to judge whether each TCR beta V gene segment behaved as functional or pseudogenic. Donor age, sex, ethnicity and CMV serostatus were collected together with the repertoire data. To predict cytomegalovirus infection status, the study combined high-throughput TCR immunosequencing, statistical association of individual TCRs with disease status, and machine learning. The study used immunosequencing to profile the T cell repertoires of 600 to 850 subjects and linked those repertoires to cytomegalovirus serostatus.

The cohort consisted of approximately 690 healthy bone marrow donors. Cohort members were all nominally healthy when sampled, although unrecorded immune exposures were likely present. The donor was CMV seronegative and belonged to the group of 380 or so seronegative cohort members. Each donor provided a peripheral blood sample, and peripheral blood mononuclear cells were used for TCR beta sequencing. Genomic DNA extraction from the blood cell samples was performed with the Qiagen DNeasy Blood Extraction Kit. Results and caveats for the whole study, not just this receptor: A further reported finding was that TCR beta sequences accurately predicted the HLA-A and HLA-B alleles for most subjects in the first cohort. In a later genetic analysis, a missense DCLRE1C variant was associated with V-gene and J-gene trimming of TCR beta chains, and the association was replicated in an independent cohort. Correlated functional status among segregating V segments might be attributable to linkage disequilibrium, but an unknown experimental factor could not be ruled out. The authors suggested that the approach could potentially be generalized to other disease states and immunological phenotypes. Because counts were too low, 15 to 20 rarely observed V segments, including chromosome 9 orphons, were left out of the earlier analysis of about 500 of the donors. In a later analysis, TCR association rates were found to vary across HLA loci, with the most associated TCRs seen for DRB1 alleles and the fewest for HLA-C alleles. Because some donors lacked HLA typing at each locus, the association tests relied only on the typed subset. Compared with the approximately 670-donor mean, donors in an Asian-associated ancestry cluster had fewer N-insertions in productive TCRs, according to a later genetic analysis. Several of the top co-occurrence clusters appeared to be linked to parvovirus B19, influenza, CMV and Epstein-Barr virus, according to a later analysis. In a later analysis, most CMV-associated TCR beta chains were found to appear HLA-restricted, with HLA associations seemingly driven largely by CMV exposure. In vitro tests confirmed that a few of the cytomegalovirus-associated TCR beta chains recognize cytomegalovirus antigens. This cohort had only TCR beta chains sequenced, and the lack of alpha or paired-chain data limited which features could be detected. The classifier was reported to diagnose cytomegalovirus status with high specificity and sensitivity in both the original cohort and the validation cohort. Roughly uniform sequencing depth across donors was assumed in presence/absence analyses, although this assumption may not hold. A total of 150 to 200 TCR beta chains were listed by the study as associated with cytomegalovirus. The 87-base-pair reads could not distinguish some IMGT-functional V segments, including TRBV6-2 and TRBV6-3, so those segments were excluded. The only immune exposure information available for the cohort was CMV serostatus. In a later analysis, HLA-associated TCR beta chains showed more clonal expansion and lower generation probabilities than non-associated chains that were equally common. In an earlier analysis of under 600 of the donors, most TCR beta V segments were observed in productive rearrangements about 87% or about 30% of the time, broadly matching IMGT annotations. Strong co-occurrence of HLA alleles, especially DR and DQ, made assigning TCR associations to individual alleles difficult. While some public TCRs were present in many individuals, most TCR sequences turned up only very rarely across donors. In a later analysis, some 17,000 TCR beta sequences were associated with specific HLA alleles at a false discovery rate of 0.05. A cluster of highly shared sequence variants was judged likely to represent a technical artifact of the sequencing pipeline.

The library was generated by the immunoSEQ multiplex PCR assay. The multiplex PCR relied on a mix of 60 forward primers for TCR Vbeta segments and 13 reverse primers for TCR Jbeta segments. Amplification of the CDR3 region of rearranged TCR beta genes was performed with a multiplex PCR assay on genomic DNA. On the Illumina HiSeq System, the amplified TCR beta libraries were sequenced as 87-base-pair reads. Turning to the authors' computational methods: Across the 500 to 750 repertoires, a later analysis counted tens of millions of unique TCR beta chains, roughly 11 million of which were shared by at least two donors. Raw reads were error-corrected and collapsed into unique sequences by a nearest-neighbor algorithm in which closely related sequences were merged to remove PCR and sequencing errors. CDR3 sequences were aligned to IMGT reference sequences to assign V, D and J gene segments. For a sequence to be retained, a match of at least six nucleotides was required to both a V gene segment and a J gene segment. Rearrangements were classified as productive when the CDR3 lacked stop codons and remained in frame with V and J, and all other rearrangements were classified as non-productive. CDR3 was defined according to IMGT convention as the region running from the second conserved V-encoded cysteine to the conserved J-encoded phenylalanine. The earlier analysis of fewer than 700 of the donors excluded sequences that lacked an unambiguous match to a single V gene segment. In an earlier analysis of several hundred of the donors, V segments were called functional above 56.7% productive rearrangements and were called segregating when the between-donor standard deviation exceeded 5%. A statistical classification framework was developed to diagnose cytomegalovirus status using the catalog of TCR beta chain sequences. In a later analysis, TCR nucleotide sequences were compared against IMGT/GENE-DB human TR gene sequences so that V and J genes could be assigned. The TCRdist pipeline was used in a later analysis to assign CDR3 sequences and most-parsimonious VDJ recombination scenarios. In a later analysis, each TCR beta chain was defined by its CDR3 amino acid sequence together with its V-gene family, and reads without a unique V-gene family were excluded. In a later analysis, several hundred highly shared, low-generation-probability nucleotide sequences were removed to address suspected cross-contamination and a sequencing artifact. A later analysis calculated a clonal expansion index for each public chain from normalized within-repertoire ranks of inferred template counts. In a later analysis, generation probabilities were computed with a VDJ recombination model fitted to out-of-frame rearrangements, and the resulting probabilities were checked against IGoR. Hypergeometric tests were used in a later analysis to score TCR-TCR, TCR-HLA and TCR-CMV co-occurrence, with a repertoire-size bias correction applied to the TCR pairs. False discovery rates were estimated in a later analysis by permuting HLA or CMV assignments 20 times. In a later analysis, co-occurring TCRs were grouped using DBSCAN, and TCRdist sequence similarity was added for clustering within HLA-allele-positive subsets. For co-occurrence clustering, repertoires with fewer than 30,000 or more than 120,000 public chains were excluded, along with five or six repertoires with anomalous nucleotide sharing. TCRdb holds this immuneACCESS table with in-frame rearrangements only. Some clones are missing; in checked studies, unresolved V genes explain under half, and the rest has no known cause. V and J calls and clone size follow that table, whereas D and trimming were derived from the DNA. This sample has roughly 140,000 clones in its table, and over 80% of those were observed once. The top ten hold approximately 1.1% of the sample.

The chain is encoded by TRBV5-1 joined to TRBJ2-1; 8 middle bases align to TRBD1. The specimen sequenced was PBMCs. This TCR was sampled from a female donor in good health and CMV-seronegative. Here the CDR3 is given as CASSAGTGTVYNEQFF. The DNA sequence reads TGCGCCAGCAGCGCCGGGACAGGAACTGTTTACAATGAGCAGTTCTTC.